The 32 T cell receptor beta chains reported below all come from one sample, sequenced in a study of a mutant IDH1 vaccine in newly diagnosed glioma. Assay: immunoSEQ multiplex PCR; the TCRdb copy retains only in-frame clones and omits some. The sample lists approximately 43,000 clones; 75% to 90% were seen once. These receptors' targets are unknown. The sample's time point: week 35, safety follow-up. The vaccine gave 300 ug of a 20-mer mutant IDH1 peptide subcutaneously per dose. Material: PBMCs, obtained from a glioma patient whose treatment included an IDH1 peptide vaccine. These receptors were obtained from a man aged 40-49 years with glioma.

This clone was counted between two and nine times. This rearrangement joins TRBV5-1 to TRBJ2-1; 9 nucleotides align to TRBD2. V lost 4 bases and J lost 6; bases outside the gene matches: 14. The CDR3 is 17 residues long. CDR1 and CDR2 (germline): SGHRS, YFSETQ. CDR3 sequence (DNA): TGCGCCAGCAGCCCAGACGCCGGGACTAGCAACGTCAATGAGCAGTTCTTC. As protein: CASSPDAGTSNVNEQFF.

A word on this clone: Other nucleotide sequences from this sample produce the same CDR3. The genes are TRBV29-1 and TRBJ2-5; possible D gene TRBD1, 7 bases. The CDR3 contains 14 residues. V was trimmed by 8 bases and J by 7 bases, leaving 23 bases between them. The germline gives CDR1 SQVTM, CDR2 ANQGSEA. CDR3 bases: TGCAGCATCACTGGAGGGGGGCAGGGGGTGACCCAGTACTTC. It translates to CSITGGGQGVTQYF.

The rearrangement links TRBV7-6 to TRBJ2-2; the D gene is possibly TRBD2 (5 bases). Germline-derived CDR1 and CDR2 are SGHVS and FNYEAQ. With 5 bases removed from V and 5 bases from J, the gap between germline ends came to 15 bases. This CDR3 comprises 15 residues. CDR3 amino acids: CASSAESLATGELFF. CDR3 DNA: TGTGCCAGCAGCGCCGAGTCGTTAGCGACCGGGGAGCTGTTTTTT. Based on the CDR3 plus reference TRBV7-6 and TRBJ2-2, the full variable domain is GAGVSQSPRYKVTKRGQDVALRCDPISGHVSLYWYRQALGQGPEFLTYFNYEAQQDKSGLPNDRFSAERPEGSISTLTIQRTEQRDSAMYRCASSAESLATGELFFGEGSRLTVL.

The chain links TRBV15 to TRBJ2-1; tentatively, D is TRBD1 (5 bases). The ends were cut back, 2 bases at V and 4 bases at J, with 18 bases in the middle. The CDR3 sequence is 17 residues long. CDR1 and CDR2 (germline): LNHNV, YYDKDF (reference sequence). This CDR3 is CATSRRGLGLFYNEQFF. The CDR3 nucleotides are TGTGCCACCAGCAGACGTGGTCTGGGGCTTTTTTACAATGAGCAGTTCTTC.

The V gene is TRBV2, the J gene TRBJ2-5; 9 nucleotides align to TRBD1. The ends lost 7 bases at V and 2 bases at J; junction bases unmatched: 8. Germline assignment: CDR1 SNHLY and CDR2 FYNNEI. CDR3 length equals 15 residues. The CDR3 loop reads CASKMVGQGQETQYF. The CDR3 bases are TGTGCCAGCAAGATGGTGGGACAGGGACAAGAGACCCAGTACTTC.

This sequence joins TRBV30 and TRBJ2-7; D remains ambiguous. The V and J ends lost 5 bases and 2 bases respectively, with 10 bases between them. Germline values: CDR1 GTSNPN, CDR2 SVGIG (reference sequence). This CDR3 has 12 amino acids. This chain's CDR3 is CAWSDGTYEQYV. In DNA form, the CDR3 reads TGTGCCTGGTCAGACGGCACCTACGAGCAGTACGTC.

J is TRBJ1-1 and V is TRBV6-4, with TRBD1 matching over 9 bases. From germline, CDR1 is MRHNA and CDR2 SNTAGT. V dropped 2 bases and J dropped 5; count of bases not matched to a gene: 3. CDR3 length: 14 amino acids. CDR3 loop: CASSDTDRGTEAFF. The CDR3 DNA sequence: TGTGCCAGCAGTGACACGGACAGGGGAACTGAAGCTTTCTTT.

The genes are TRBV30 and TRBJ1-5, with D unresolved. Germline CDR1 GTSNPN, CDR2 SVGIG (reference sequence). V was trimmed by 0 bases and J by 3 bases, leaving 9 bases between them. The CDR3 totals 14 residues. CDR3 DNA sequence: TGTGCCTGGAGTGTACTTGGTTCCAATCAGCCCCAGCATTTT. It encodes CAWSVLGSNQPQHF. Combining the CDR3 with reference TRBV30 and TRBJ1-5 gives the whole variable domain SQTIHQWPATLVQPVGSPLSLECTVEGTSNPNLYWYRQAAGRGLQLLFYSVGIGQISSEVPQNLSASRPQDRQFILSSKKLLLSDSGFYLCAWSVLGSNQPQHFGDGTRLSIL.

The chain couples TRBV9 to TRBJ1-3, with D maybe TRBD1 (5 bases). Per the germline V gene, CDR1 is SGDLS and CDR2 is YYNGEE. The CDR3 has 16 amino acids. Trimming left V 0 bases short and J 0 bases short, with 10 bases between. The CDR3, as DNA: TGTGCCAGCAGCGTAGTTGGGGGTTACTCTGGAAACACCATATATTTT. This sequence encodes CASSVVGGYSGNTIYF.

This rearrangement joins TRBV27 to TRBJ1-1; tentative D call: TRBD1 (5 bases). V was cut by 1 base and J by 4 bases, with 10 bases left in between. The CDR3 is made up of 14 amino acids. CDR1 is MNHEY, CDR2 SMNVEV, per germline (reference sequence). CDR3: CASSLWAGGTEAFF. The CDR3 nucleotides read TGTGCCAGCAGTTTATGGGCGGGGGGCACTGAAGCTTTCTTT.

The chain combines TRBV11-2 with TRBJ1-4; D remains ambiguous. Trimming removed 1 base from V and 3 bases from J, with 18 bases in between. Germline CDR1 and CDR2: SGHAT and FQNNGV. The CDR3 sequence is 18 residues long. CDR3 region: CASSLAPLPSEPNEKLFF. CDR3 DNA sequence: TGTGCCAGCAGCTTAGCCCCCCTACCGTCGGAACCTAATGAAAAACTGTTTTTT.

The V call is TRBV29-1, the J call TRBJ2-5, with D perhaps matching TRBD2 (6 bases). Trimming left V 4 bases short and J 5 bases short, with 11 bases between. The CDR3 length is 12 residues. Germline CDR1 is SQVTM and CDR2 is ANQGSEA. In DNA, the CDR3 is TGCAGCGTTGGGTACCGGGAGGAGACCCAGTACTTC. Amino acids: CSVGYREETQYF.

This clone was recorded a few times. The chain combines TRBV19 with TRBJ2-7; tentative D call: TRBD2 (6 bases). Trimming took 0 bases from V and 2 from J, leaving 14 bases between them. From germline, CDR1 is LNHDA and CDR2 SQIVND (reference sequence). This CDR3 has 16 amino acids. The CDR3 DNA follows: TGTGCCAGTAGTATAGATTTTTCGGCGGGGACCTACGAGCAGTACTTC. Protein sequence: CASSIDFSAGTYEQYF.

This sequence joins TRBV30 and TRBJ2-2, with a possible D match to TRBD1 (6 bases). In germline, CDR1 is GTSNPN, CDR2 SVGIG (reference sequence). The CDR3 contains 15 residues. Trimming removed 7 bases from V and 1 base from J, with 16 bases in between. The CDR3 nucleotides are TGTGCCTTAAGCAGGGGAATGGGGAACACCGGGGAGCTGTTTTTT. Its protein product is CALSRGMGNTGELFF.

The chain is built from TRBV7-2 and TRBJ2-7, with D tentatively TRBD1 (5 bases). V gave up 1 base and J gave up 4 bases, with 17 bases separating them. Per the germline V gene, CDR1 is SGHTA and CDR2 is FQGNSA. This CDR3 is 16 amino acids long. The CDR3, as DNA: TGTGCCAGCAGCTTAGTTTTATGGGGCTGGGGTTACGAGCAGTACTTC. Residues: CASSLVLWGWGYEQYF. The variable domain in full, with the rest retrieved from reference TRBV7-2 and TRBJ2-7, is GAGVSQSPSNKVTEKGKDVELRCDPISGHTALYWYRQSLGQGLEFLIYFQGNSAPDKSGLPSDRFSAERTGGSVSTLTIQRTQQEDSAVYLCASSLVLWGWGYEQYFGPGTRLTVT.

The chain uses TRBV18 and TRBJ2-7, with D possibly being TRBD1 (6 bases). Between the trimmed V and J ends, which lost 0 bases and 2 bases, there was a span of 11 bases. The CDR3 loop spans 15 amino acids. Germline lookup yields CDR1 KGHSH and CDR2 LQKENI. CDR3 residues: CASSPPNRAPYEQYF. The CDR3 bases are TGTGCCAGCTCACCACCAAACAGGGCCCCCTACGAGCAGTACTTC.

The V and J genes are TRBV6-4 and TRBJ2-1; D ambiguous. V gave up 0 bases and J gave up 6 bases, with 3 bases separating them. The CDR3 runs to 12 residues. Germline CDR1 MRHNA, CDR2 SNTAGT. CDR3 nucleotide sequence: TGTGCCAGCAGTGACTCGTTCAATGAGCAGTTCTTC. Translated: CASSDSFNEQFF.

The rearrangement uses TRBV18 and TRBJ2-2; D is undetermined. CDR1 and CDR2 (germline): KGHSH, LQKENI. Trimming removed 3 bases from V and 2 bases from J, with 4 bases in between. This CDR3 is 13 amino acids long. CDR3 in DNA: TGTGCCAGCTCACCTCCCAACACCGGGGAGCTGTTTTTT. It is translated as CASSPPNTGELFF.

The chain employs TRBV5-5 and TRBJ1-4; D call uncertain. There are 15 residues in the CDR3. V dropped 0 bases and J dropped 5 bases, with 11 bases sitting between them. CDR1 and CDR2 from the germline V gene are SGHKS and YYEKEE (reference sequence). CDR3 in amino acids: CASSLDRSSNEKLFF. DNA for the CDR3: TGTGCCAGCAGCTTGGATCGCAGCTCGAATGAAAAACTGTTTTTT.

This chain joins TRBV6-1 and TRBJ1-3, with TRBD1 as a possible D gene (6 bases). The ends were cut back, 8 bases at V and 5 bases at J, with 13 bases in the middle. Germline V gene data show CDR1 as MNHNS and CDR2 as SASEGT. This CDR3 region has 13 residues. CDR3 region: CASEVRGRNTIYF. The DNA of the CDR3 is TGTGCCAGCGAGGTCAGGGGCAGAAACACCATATATTTT.

The chain carries TRBV10-3 and TRBJ2-7; D may correspond to TRBD1 or TRBD2 (7 bases each). In germline, CDR1 is ENHRY, CDR2 SYGVKD. The CDR3 totals 13 residues. The V gene lost 7 bases and the J gene lost 6 bases, with 16 bases spanning the gap. The CDR3 reads CAITQGRESEQYF. CDR3 bases: TGTGCCATCACACAGGGGCGGGAGAGCGAGCAGTACTTC.

This chain links TRBV12-1 with TRBJ1-2. TRBV12-1 corresponds to a pseudogene. The CDR3 consists of 13 residues. The CDR3 is CASSYDRPYGYTF. Written as DNA, the CDR3 is TGTGCCAGCAGCTACGACCGACCCTATGGCTACACCTTC.

Comment on this clone: The germline gene is not matched at one end of the junction; a read error may be the cause. The chain couples TRBV20-1 to TRBJ2-3; 8 positions agree with TRBD1. The CDR3 runs 11 residues. Germline V CDR1 and CDR2: DFQATT, SNEGSKA (reference sequence). This chain's CDR3 is CSADGTGSQVF. The CDR3 nucleotides read TGCAGTGCCGACGGGACAGGCTCCCAGGTATTT.

The V gene is TRBV25-1, the J gene TRBJ2-1; tentative D call: TRBD1 (7 bases). CDR3 length: 16 amino acids. Per the germline V gene, CDR1 is MGHDK and CDR2 is SYGVNS. Trimming pared 1 base from V and 4 bases from J, leaving 14 bases between. The CDR3 region is CASSELGGGRYNEQFF. The CDR3 coding sequence is TGTGCCAGCAGTGAATTAGGAGGGGGCAGGTACAATGAGCAGTTCTTC.

The chain carries TRBV6-5 and TRBJ1-1; the D gene is possibly TRBD1 (6 bases). The germline V gene has CDR1 MNHEY and CDR2 SVGAGI. This CDR3 contains 15 residues. V lost 2 bases and J lost 0, with 10 bases in between. The CDR3: CASSYQGPMNTEAFF. The CDR3 bases are TGTGCCAGCAGTTACCAGGGGCCGATGAACACTGAAGCTTTCTTT.

The gene calls are TRBV5-6 and TRBJ2-7; either TRBD1 or TRBD2 may supply D (5 bases each). In germline, CDR1 is SGHDT, CDR2 YYEEEE. CDR3 length: 14 amino acids. Trimming stripped 3 bases from V and 3 bases from J, with 13 bases between. CDR3 DNA: TGTGCCAGCAGCTCCGGGGACGGGCACTACGAGCAGTACGTC. Translation: CASSSGDGHYEQYV.

Only one count was recorded for this clone. The rearrangement links TRBV18 to TRBJ2-1, with 11 bases lining up with TRBD2. The V segment lost 0 bases and the J segment 5 bases; nucleotides outside the gene matches: 6. The germline V gene encodes CDR1 KGHSH and CDR2 LQKENI. The CDR3 is made up of 17 amino acids. DNA of the CDR3: TGTGCCAGCTCACCACCATTTGGGACTAGCGGACACAATGAGCAGTTCTTC. It codes for CASSPPFGTSGHNEQFF.

This sequence joins TRBV11-3 and TRBJ2-3; D not resolved. This CDR3 spans 14 amino acids. V lost 1 base and J lost 6, with 11 bases in between. Germline-derived CDR1 and CDR2 are SGHNT and YENEEA. The CDR3 nucleotides read TGTGCCAGCAGCTTAGGCCCGGTTGGGGATACGCAGTATTTT. This gives the protein CASSLGPVGDTQYF.

The chain links TRBV30 to TRBJ2-1; no clear D gene. The length of the CDR3 is 15 residues. The V end lost 2 bases, the J end lost 3 bases, and 14 bases lay between the germline ends. From germline, CDR1 is GTSNPN and CDR2 SVGIG (reference sequence). The CDR3 bases are TGTGCCTGGAGTAACAATAGAGACAACTACAATGAGCAGTTCTTC. Protein product: CAWSNNRDNYNEQFF. Together with reference TRBV30 and TRBJ2-1, the CDR3 gives the full variable domain: SQTIHQWPATLVQPVGSPLSLECTVEGTSNPNLYWYRQAAGRGLQLLFYSVGIGQISSEVPQNLSASRPQDRQFILSSKKLLLSDSGFYLCAWSNNRDNYNEQFFGPGTRLTVL.

V and J are TRBV27 and TRBJ2-7; the D gene is possibly TRBD2 (6 bases). Deletions cut 2 bases from V and 4 bases from J, with 12 bases between. Germline V gives CDR1 MNHEY, CDR2 SMNVEV (reference sequence). CDR3 length: 14 amino acids. CDR3 loop: CASSLSRRAYEQYV. The CDR3, as DNA: TGTGCCAGCAGTTTAAGTAGGAGGGCTTACGAGCAGTACGTC.

This chain uses TRBV7-6 with TRBJ1-1, with unresolved D. The CDR3 contains 14 residues. V gave up 6 bases and J gave up 0 bases, with 11 bases separating them. The V gene's germline CDR1 is SGHVS and CDR2 FNYEAQ. Here the CDR3 reads CASSPSGLNTEAFF. The CDR3 DNA is TGTGCCAGCAGTCCGAGTGGGCTGAACACTGAAGCTTTCTTT.

This sequence joins TRBV5-1 and TRBJ2-3, with D unclear. The CDR3 has 16 amino acids. CDR1 and CDR2 from the germline V gene are SGHRS and YFSETQ. The V gene lost 0 bases and the J gene lost 1 base, with 12 bases spanning the gap. The CDR3 region is CASSLGSETGTDTQYF. The CDR3 bases are TGCGCCAGCAGCTTGGGGTCGGAGACCGGCACAGATACGCAGTATTTT.